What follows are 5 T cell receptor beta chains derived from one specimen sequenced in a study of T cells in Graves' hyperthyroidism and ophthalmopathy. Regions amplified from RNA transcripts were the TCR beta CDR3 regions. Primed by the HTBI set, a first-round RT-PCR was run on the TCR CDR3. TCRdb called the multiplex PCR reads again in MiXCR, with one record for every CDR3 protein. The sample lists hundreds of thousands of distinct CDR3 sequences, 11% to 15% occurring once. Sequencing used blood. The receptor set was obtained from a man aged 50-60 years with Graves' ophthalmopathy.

CDR3 loop: CASSIPLTATNTGELFF. CDR3 bases: TGTGCCAGTAGTATACCCTTGACAGCAACGAACACCGGGGAGCTGTTTTTT. The chain has TRBV19 and TRBJ2-2; TRBD1 is a possible D gene (5 bases). CDR1 and CDR2 (germline): LNHDA, SQIVND (reference sequence). The CDR3 runs to 17 residues. V dropped 2 bases and J dropped 0 bases, with 13 bases sitting between them.

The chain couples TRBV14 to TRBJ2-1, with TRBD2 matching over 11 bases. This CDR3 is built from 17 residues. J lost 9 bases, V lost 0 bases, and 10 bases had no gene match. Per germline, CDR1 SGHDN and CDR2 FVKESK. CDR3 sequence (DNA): TGTGCCAGCAGCCAAGATATAGCTAGCGGGAGGAGGGGTGAGCAGTTCTTC. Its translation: CASSQDIASGRRGEQFF.

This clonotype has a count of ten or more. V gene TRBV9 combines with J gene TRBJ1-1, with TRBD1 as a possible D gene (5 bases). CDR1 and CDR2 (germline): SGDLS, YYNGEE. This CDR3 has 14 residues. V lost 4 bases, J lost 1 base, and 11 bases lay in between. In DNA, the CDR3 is TGTGCCAGCAGCCCATCGACAGAGAACACTGAAGCTTTCTTT. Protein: CASSPSTENTEAFF.

The CDR3 sequence: CASSIVSNEQYF. In DNA form, the CDR3 reads TGTGCCAGTAGTATTGTCAGCAACGAGCAGTACTTC. The chain is built from TRBV19 and TRBJ2-7; D not resolved. V lost 3 bases to trimming and J lost 5 bases, with 8 bases between them. CDR3 length: 12 amino acids. Per germline, CDR1 LNHDA and CDR2 SQIVND (reference sequence).

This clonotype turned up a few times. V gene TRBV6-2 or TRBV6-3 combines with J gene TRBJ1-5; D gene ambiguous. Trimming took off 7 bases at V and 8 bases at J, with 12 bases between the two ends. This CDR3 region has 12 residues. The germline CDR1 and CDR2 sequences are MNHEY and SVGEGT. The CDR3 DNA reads TGTGCCAGCAAAGAGGGATCGAAGCCCCAGCATTTT. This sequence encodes CASKEGSKPQHF.